This T cell receptor (beta chain) originates from a study of blood T cell repertoires in COVID-19. At the level of the study: COVID-19 samples collected from the United States, Italy and Spain covered acute and convalescent phases. PBMCs, B-cell-depleted T cells, or T cells provided the cDNA or gDNA that made up the material.

Original analysis: The assay estimated nucleated cells by amplifying reference gene primers. Only in-frame clones appear in the TCRdb table, and some are missing; sequencing was by immunoSEQ multiplex PCR. The DNA gave D and trimming, while V, J and clone size come from that table. This sample has over 150,000 clones; around 87% occur once, and the top ten carry roughly 0.58%. V was trimmed by 9 bases and J by 4 bases, leaving 21 bases between them. The CDR3 length is 15 residues. Per the germline V gene, CDR1 is LNHDA and CDR2 is SQIVND (reference sequence). The sequence was obtained from a man in his 60s with COVID-19, enrolled during active disease. Sequences were obtained from peripheral blood. This chain joins TRBV19 and TRBJ1-2; weak D call: TRBD1 (5 bases). The CDR3 loop reads CASFKQAPRGYGYTF. DNA of the CDR3: TGTGCCAGCTTCAAACAGGCTCCGCGAGGCTATGGCTACACCTTC.